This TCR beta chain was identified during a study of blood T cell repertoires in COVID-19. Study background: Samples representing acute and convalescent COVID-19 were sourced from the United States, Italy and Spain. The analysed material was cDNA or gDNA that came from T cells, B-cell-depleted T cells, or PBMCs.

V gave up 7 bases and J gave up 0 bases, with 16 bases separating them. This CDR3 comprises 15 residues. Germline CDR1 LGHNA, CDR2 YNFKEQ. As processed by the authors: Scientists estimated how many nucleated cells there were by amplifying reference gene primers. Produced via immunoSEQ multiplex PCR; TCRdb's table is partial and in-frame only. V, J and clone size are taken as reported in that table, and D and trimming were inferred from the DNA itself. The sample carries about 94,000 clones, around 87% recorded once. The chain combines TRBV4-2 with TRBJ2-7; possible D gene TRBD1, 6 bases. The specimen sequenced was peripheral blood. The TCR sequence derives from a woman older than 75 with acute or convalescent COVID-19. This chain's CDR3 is CASTFDRKSSYEQYF. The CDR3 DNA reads TGTGCCAGCACCTTTGACAGGAAGAGCTCCTACGAGCAGTACTTC.